The 3 T cell receptor beta chains reported below all come from one sample, sequenced in a study of beta chain features in type 1 diabetes. Expressed TCRB transcripts were sequenced because the entire RNA isolate underwent reverse transcription. Assay: immunoSEQ multiplex PCR; the TCRdb copy retains only in-frame clones and omits some. The repertoire includes roughly 610,000 clones, 15% to 18% of them detected once, and roughly 0.098% sits in the top ten. Sequencing input: naive CD4+ T cells from blood. All receptors come from a man aged 18 to 35 in good health.

This clone was found a few times. V is TRBV28 and J is TRBJ2-5, with a possible D match to TRBD2 (6 bases). V was clipped by 7 bases and J by 5 bases, with 14 bases between them. CDR1 and CDR2 from the germline V gene are MDHEN and SYDVKM. The CDR3 is 13 amino acids. This CDR3 is CASKEGDWETQYF. CDR3 nucleotide sequence: TGTGCCAGCAAGGAGGGCGATTGGGAGACCCAGTACTTC.

The chain recombines TRBV6-5 with TRBJ2-7, with 8 bases lining up with TRBD2. The CDR3 covers 16 residues. V shed 0 bases, J shed 4 bases, and the junction held 8 bases outside the gene matches. Germline CDR1 MNHEY, CDR2 SVGAGI. The CDR3 region has the DNA TGTGCCAGCAGTTACTCCTTTCGGGAGGGGCCGTACGAGCAGTACTTC. Protein: CASSYSFREGPYEQYF.

In its sample, this clone was seen a few times. J is TRBJ2-2 and V is TRBV19; 7 nucleotides agree with TRBD1. This CDR3 contains 17 residues. The germline V gene encodes CDR1 LNHDA and CDR2 SQIVND (reference sequence). J gave up 1 base and V 7 bases, and 12 bases lay outside the gene matches. CDR3 sequence (DNA): TGTGCCAGTAACCCGAGATGGGACAGCTGGAACACCGGGGAGCTGTTTTTT. It codes for CASNPRWDSWNTGELFF.